This passage covers 27 T cell receptor beta chains from one sample sequenced in a study of regulatory T cells in long-lasting Graves disease (dated by TCRdb to about 2021). What this sample's time point label stands for: newly diagnosed GD, antithyroid drugs for less than 3 months. For both TCR sequencing and RNA sequencing, RNA was extracted from PBMCs in TRIzol. Library generation was performed with multiplex PCR. Sequencing took place on an Illumina HiSeq 4000. TCR beta libraries were built with iRepertoire HTBI primers and Arm-PCR amplification of CDR3 regions. The public reads were quality trimmed at Q25 with fastp and then assembled into clones with MiXCR by TCRdb, keeping productive beta chains. Rows with a matching CDR3 protein are joined into one entry that keeps the most common DNA and genes. The sample records 300,000 to 400,000 distinct CDR3 sequences, 16% of which are singletons. The top ten hold about 32% of the sample.

The sample was also linked to a second study, of T cells in Graves' hyperthyroidism and ophthalmopathy.

The sample was peripheral blood mononuclear cells (PBMCs), taken at new diagnosis, from a patient treated with antithyroid drugs. The receptor set was obtained from a man aged 35-49 years with Graves disease. Donor details come from another sample of the same person, matched by shared clones.

At least ten counts were recorded for this clonotype. The rearrangement links TRBV5-1 to TRBJ2-5, with 10 bases fitting TRBD2. The CDR3 has 14 amino acids. The V segment lost 4 bases and the J segment 3 bases; nucleotides outside the gene matches: 3. Germline lookup yields CDR1 SGHRS and CDR2 YFSETQ. CDR3 bases: TGCGCCAGCAGCACTGGACTAGCGGAAGAGACCCAGTACTTC. Residues: CASSTGLAEETQYF.

This rearrangement joins TRBV7-8 to TRBJ1-4; D call uncertain. V was shortened by 0 bases and J by 6 bases, with 2 bases between the two germline ends. The CDR3 runs to 12 residues. In germline, CDR1 is SGHVS, CDR2 FQNEAQ. CDR3 sequence: CASSLAHEKLFF. CDR3 coding DNA: TGTGCCAGCAGCTTAGCGCATGAAAAACTGTTTTTT.

This clonotype was recorded once. A read error may account for a junction end that differs from germline. The chain recombines TRBV5-4 with TRBJ2-5; D unresolved. The CDR3 length is 14 residues. Germline CDR1 reads SGHNT; CDR2 reads YYREEE (reference sequence). CDR3 bases: TGTGCCAACAGCTTGGGGTGGACCCAAGAGACCCAGTACTTC. This encodes CANSLGWTQETQYF.

This clonotype was seen only a few times. The CDR3 DNA reads TGCGCCAGCAGCCAAGAACTGGGACAGGGATATCAGCCCCAGCATTTT. Protein sequence: CASSQELGQGYQPQHF. The chain joins TRBV4-3 to TRBJ1-5, with 9 positions matching TRBD1. Trimming cost V 0 bases and J 5 bases; bases outside gene matches: 5. Germline V CDR1 and CDR2: LGHNA, YSLEER. This CDR3 comprises 16 residues.

This chain joins TRBV7-8 and TRBJ2-7; D may be TRBD1 (6 bases). The V gene lost 5 bases and the J gene lost 2 bases, with 10 bases spanning the gap. Germline V gives CDR1 SGHVS, CDR2 FQNEAQ. CDR3 length equals 13 residues. The CDR3 sequence is CASSVGHPYEQYF. The DNA for the CDR3 is TGTGCCAGCAGCGTGGGACACCCCTACGAGCAGTACTTC.

This clonotype appeared many times. The chain has TRBV7-3 and TRBJ1-1; D uncertain. The CDR3 has 14 amino acids. Deletions cut 5 bases from V and 4 bases from J, with 14 bases between. The germline V gene encodes CDR1 SGHTA and CDR2 FQGTGA. CDR3 sequence (DNA): TGTGCCAGCAGCCAATCATCGGGAAGCACTGAAGCTTTCTTT. Its translation: CASSQSSGSTEAFF.

This clonotype was seen many times. The V and J genes are TRBV6-5 and TRBJ2-5; D unresolved. The CDR3 totals 14 residues. Germline V CDR1 and CDR2: MNHEY, SVGAGI. Trimming stripped 4 bases from V and 2 bases from J, with 11 bases between. The CDR3 nucleotides read TGTGCCAGCAGTTCCGCCGACACACAAGAGACCCAGTACTTC. It is translated as CASSSADTQETQYF.

In this sample, this clonotype turned up a few times. The rearrangement uses TRBV20-1 and TRBJ2-5; a weak D match, TRBD2 (6 bases). The CDR3 sequence is 11 residues long. CDR1 is DFQATT, CDR2 SNEGSKA, per germline (reference sequence). The ends were cut back, 6 bases at V and 2 bases at J, with 7 bases in the middle. CDR3 protein: CSAAGQETQYF. The CDR3 DNA reads TGCAGTGCCGCGGGGCAAGAGACCCAGTACTTC.

This clonotype was counted only a few times. V gene TRBV6-1 combines with J gene TRBJ2-7; the D gene is possibly TRBD2 (5 bases). CDR3 length: 17 amino acids. The germline V and J ends were trimmed by 7 bases and 0 bases, with 22 bases remaining between them. The V gene's germline CDR1 is MNHNS and CDR2 SASEGT. In DNA, the CDR3 is TGTGCCAGCACCCAAGGGAGAATTTGGCCAAGCTCCTACGAGCAGTACTTC. Protein sequence: CASTQGRIWPSSYEQYF.

This clonotype was recorded a few times. The chain recombines TRBV6-2 or TRBV6-3 with TRBJ2-4; no clear D gene. V was cut by 6 bases and J by 0 bases, with 12 bases left in between. The CDR3 has 15 residues. Germline V gene sequence: CDR1 MNHEY, CDR2 SVGEGT. This chain's CDR3 is CASRSGPGAKNIQYF. CDR3 sequence (DNA): TGTGCCAGCAGATCCGGTCCTGGAGCCAAAAACATTCAGTACTTC.

This clonotype was found many times. V gene TRBV2 combines with J gene TRBJ2-3; tentatively, D is TRBD2 (7 bases). CDR3 length: 16 amino acids. Germline-derived CDR1 and CDR2 are SNHLY and FYNNEI. Trimming cost V 2 bases and J 0 bases, with 12 bases left between them. As DNA, the CDR3 is TGTGCCAGCAGTGAATCCCGGGGGGCGAGCACAGATACGCAGTATTTT. Amino acids: CASSESRGASTDTQYF.

The gene calls are TRBV4-1 and TRBJ2-7; the match to TRBD1 covers 7 bases. The germline V gene encodes CDR1 MGHRA and CDR2 YSYEKL. The V segment lost 1 base and the J segment 3 bases; nucleotides outside the gene matches: 6. The CDR3 consists of 15 residues. The CDR3 region is CASSQGAGTDYEQYF. In nucleotides, the CDR3 is TGCGCCAGCAGCCAAGGCGCCGGGACAGACTACGAGCAGTACTTC.

This clonotype came up many times. This rearrangement joins TRBV18 to TRBJ2-3, with D possibly TRBD2 on 7 matching bases. This CDR3 region has 14 residues. Per germline, CDR1 KGHSH and CDR2 LQKENI. The V gene lost 6 bases and the J gene lost 2 bases, with 12 bases spanning the gap. CDR3 in DNA: TGTGCCAGCTCCGTCGGGGGGCACACAGATACGCAGTATTTT. Its translation: CASSVGGHTDTQYF.

Only a few counts were recorded for this clonotype. This chain links TRBV5-1 with TRBJ1-5; 7 bases are a match to TRBD1. Germline V gene sequence: CDR1 SGHRS, CDR2 YFSETQ. The CDR3 totals 14 residues. J gave up 6 bases and V 4 bases, and 7 bases lay outside the gene matches. This chain's CDR3 is CASSPDRESQPQHF. The CDR3 DNA reads as TGCGCCAGCAGCCCCGACAGGGAGTCTCAGCCCCAGCATTTT.

This clonotype was observed a few times. V gene TRBV20-1 combines with J gene TRBJ2-3; D could derive from TRBD1 or TRBD2 (6 bases each). CDR1 and CDR2 from the germline V gene are DFQATT and SNEGSKA (reference sequence). Trimming left V 8 bases short and J 8 bases short, with 17 bases between. CDR3 length equals 12 residues. The CDR3 DNA sequence: TGCAGTCCGCAGGGGCGGGGTGGTACGCAGTATTTT. Translating it yields CSPQGRGGTQYF.

In its sample, this clonotype was seen many times. The V gene is TRBV6-2 or TRBV6-3, the J gene TRBJ2-5; 7 bases are shared with TRBD1. The CDR3 length is 14 residues. Trimming removed 7 bases from V and 2 bases from J; junction bases left unmatched: 7. Germline CDR1 is MNHEY and CDR2 is SVGEGT. CDR3 region: CASITPGQQETQYF. CDR3 nucleotide sequence: TGTGCCAGCATCACTCCGGGACAGCAAGAGACCCAGTACTTC.

This clonotype has ten or more counts. This chain links TRBV7-9 with TRBJ2-3; no clear D gene. The CDR3 has 17 residues. Trimming stripped 5 bases from V and 0 bases from J, with 18 bases between. Germline lookup yields CDR1 SEHNR and CDR2 FQNEAQ (reference sequence). The CDR3 nucleotides are TGTGCCAGCAGCCAAGAATACTTTTCGGACAGCACAGATACGCAGTATTTT. It encodes CASSQEYFSDSTDTQYF.

This clonotype has a count of ten or more. The chain joins TRBV3-1 to TRBJ1-6; D remains ambiguous. Germline lookup yields CDR1 LGHDT and CDR2 YNNKEL (reference sequence). This CDR3 contains 14 residues. V lost 0 bases, J lost 14 bases, and 14 bases lay in between. This CDR3 is CASSQDVKGISLHF. CDR3 sequence (DNA): TGTGCCAGCAGCCAAGATGTAAAGGGCATCTCCCTCCACTTT.

This clonotype was seen ten or more times. The chain employs TRBV7-2 and TRBJ1-6, with TRBD1 matching 8 bases. The germline gives CDR1 SGHTA, CDR2 FQGNSA. CDR3 size: 17 residues. V lost 5 bases and J lost 6; bases outside the gene matches: 12. CDR3 in amino acids: CASSIRTGLVINSPLHF. The CDR3 DNA reads as TGTGCCAGCAGCATCCGGACAGGGCTGGTTATTAATTCACCCCTCCACTTT.

This clonotype was seen repeatedly, ten times or more. The chain carries TRBV9 and TRBJ2-7; possibly TRBD1 or TRBD2 for D (6 bases each). Looked up from germline, CDR1 is SGDLS and CDR2 is YYNGEE. The CDR3 has 15 residues. V was shortened by 3 bases and J by 2 bases, with 15 bases between the two germline ends. CDR3 sequence: CASSEGGTATYEQYF. In DNA, the CDR3 is TGTGCCAGCAGCGAAGGGGGGACGGCTACCTACGAGCAGTACTTC.

The chain uses TRBV7-9 and TRBJ1-2; 9 bases are shared with TRBD1. Per germline, CDR1 SEHNR and CDR2 FQNEAQ (reference sequence). The CDR3 covers 17 residues. V was pared by 5 bases and J by 0 bases, with 10 bases of the junction left unmatched. The CDR3 coding sequence is TGTGCCAGCAGCCCGTATGGGACAGGGCCAACTAACTATGGCTACACCTTC. Its protein product is CASSPYGTGPTNYGYTF.

This clonotype occurred many times. This rearrangement joins TRBV3-1 to TRBJ2-2; 10 positions agree with TRBD1. The CDR3 is made up of 17 amino acids. Trimming cost V 4 bases and J 6 bases; bases outside gene matches: 11. Germline CDR1 is LGHDT and CDR2 is YNNKEL (reference sequence). CDR3 sequence reads: CASSRRAGTGVSGELFF. In DNA, the CDR3 is TGTGCCAGCAGCCGGAGAGCCGGGACAGGGGTATCCGGGGAGCTGTTTTTT.

This clonotype was counted many times. The chain is built from TRBV29-1 and TRBJ1-5, with 7 bases lining up with TRBD1. V was pared by 4 bases and J by 1 base, with 1 base of the junction left unmatched. Looked up from germline, CDR1 is SQVTM and CDR2 is ANQGSEA. This CDR3 comprises 13 residues. The CDR3 DNA is TGCAGCGTTGGACAGGGAAGCAATCAGCCCCAGCATTTT. This encodes CSVGQGSNQPQHF.

Many counts were recorded for this clonotype. The chain combines TRBV6-1 with TRBJ2-3; D is uncertain. Trimming removed 6 bases at V and 2 bases at J, with 9 bases between. The CDR3 is 13 amino acids. Germline CDR1 and CDR2: MNHNS and SASEGT. Here the CDR3 reads CASRSQATDTQYF. The CDR3 nucleotides read TGTGCCAGCAGGTCCCAGGCCACAGATACGCAGTATTTT.

Ten or more counts support this clonotype. J is TRBJ1-5 and V is TRBV15; the D is unclear. The V and J ends lost 3 bases and 2 bases respectively, with 5 bases between them. The CDR3 has 13 residues. Germline CDR1 reads LNHNV; CDR2 reads YYDKDF (reference sequence). The CDR3 sequence: CATSRNRNQPQHF. DNA of the CDR3: TGTGCCACCAGCAGGAACCGCAATCAGCCCCAGCATTTT.

This clonotype was seen ten or more times. The gene calls are TRBV5-1 and TRBJ1-6, with TRBD1 as a possible D gene (5 bases). The germline V and J ends were trimmed by 2 bases and 7 bases, with 7 bases remaining between them. The V gene's germline CDR1 is SGHRS and CDR2 YFSETQ. The CDR3 sequence is 13 residues long. The CDR3 protein is CASSFAGNSPLHF. The CDR3 bases are TGCGCCAGCAGCTTCGCAGGGAATTCACCCCTCCACTTT.

This clonotype was counted only a few times. A much larger clone lies one base from this, so it may be a read error. This sequence joins TRBV6-9 and TRBJ2-1; possible D gene TRBD2, 6 bases. CDR1 is MNHGY and CDR2 is SVAAGI in the germline V gene. CDR3 length: 14 residues. The CDR3 DNA reads as TGTGCCAGCAGTTACAGGGACTCCTACAATGAGCAGCTCTTC. It codes for CASSYRDSYNEQLF.